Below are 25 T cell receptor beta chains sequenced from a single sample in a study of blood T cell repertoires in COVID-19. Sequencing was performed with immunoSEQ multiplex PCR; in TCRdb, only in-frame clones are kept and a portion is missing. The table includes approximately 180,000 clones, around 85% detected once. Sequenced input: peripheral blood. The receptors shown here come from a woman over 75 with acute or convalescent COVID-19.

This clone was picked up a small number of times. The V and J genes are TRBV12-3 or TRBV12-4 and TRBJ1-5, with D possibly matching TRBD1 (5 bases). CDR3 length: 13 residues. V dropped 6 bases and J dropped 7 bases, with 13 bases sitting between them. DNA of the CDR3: TGTGCCAGCAGGGCTGATGGGGGGCAGCCCCAGCATTTT. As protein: CASRADGGQPQHF.

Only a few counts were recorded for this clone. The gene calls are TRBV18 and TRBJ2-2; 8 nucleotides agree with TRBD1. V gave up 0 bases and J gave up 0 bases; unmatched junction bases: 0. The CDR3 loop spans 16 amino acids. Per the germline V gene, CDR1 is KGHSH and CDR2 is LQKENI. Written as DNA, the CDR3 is TGTGCCAGCTCACCACCGACAGGGGCGAACACCGGGGAGCTGTTTTTT. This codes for CASSPPTGANTGELFF.

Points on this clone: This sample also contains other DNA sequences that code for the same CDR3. The CDR3 bases are TGTGCCAGCAGCGTAGATAGCGGGAGAGGAGAGACCCAGTACTTC. The encoded protein is CASSVDSGRGETQYF. The rearrangement uses TRBV9 and TRBJ2-5; 9 bases align to TRBD2. The J segment lost 4 bases and the V segment lost 0 bases, leaving 4 bases of the junction unmatched. The CDR3 loop spans 15 amino acids. Germline V lookup: CDR1 SGDLS, CDR2 YYNGEE.

The CDR3 DNA follows: TGTGCCAGTAGTGCAGGTCAAGACAGCTACAATGAGCAGTTCTTC. Its translation: CASSAGQDSYNEQFF. The chain couples TRBV19 to TRBJ2-1, with D possibly being TRBD1 (5 bases). The CDR3 sequence is 15 residues long. Per germline, CDR1 LNHDA and CDR2 SQIVND (reference sequence). V lost 5 bases and J lost 3, with 14 bases in between.

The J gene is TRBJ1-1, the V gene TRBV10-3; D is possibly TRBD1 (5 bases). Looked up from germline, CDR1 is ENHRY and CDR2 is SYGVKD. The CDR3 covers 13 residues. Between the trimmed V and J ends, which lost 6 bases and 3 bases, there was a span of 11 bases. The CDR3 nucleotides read TGTGCCATCAGCGGAGGGGATCACACTGAAGCTTTCTTT. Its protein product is CAISGGDHTEAFF.

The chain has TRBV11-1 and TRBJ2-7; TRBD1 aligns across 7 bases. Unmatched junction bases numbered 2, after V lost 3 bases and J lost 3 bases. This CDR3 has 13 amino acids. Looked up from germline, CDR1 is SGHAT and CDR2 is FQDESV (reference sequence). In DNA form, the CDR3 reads TGTGCCAGCAGCTTGGACAGGAACTACGAGCAGTACTTC. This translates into CASSLDRNYEQYF.

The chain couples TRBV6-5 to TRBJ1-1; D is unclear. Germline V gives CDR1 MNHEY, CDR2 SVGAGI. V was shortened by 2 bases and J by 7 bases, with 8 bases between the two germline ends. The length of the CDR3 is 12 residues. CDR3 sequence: CASSYPDSEAFF. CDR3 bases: TGTGCCAGCAGTTACCCCGATAGTGAAGCTTTCTTT.

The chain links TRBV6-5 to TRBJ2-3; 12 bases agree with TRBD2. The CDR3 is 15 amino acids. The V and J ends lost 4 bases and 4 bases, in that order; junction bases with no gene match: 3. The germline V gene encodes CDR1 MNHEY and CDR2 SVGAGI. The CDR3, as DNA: TGTGCCAGCAGTTTCTCTAGCGGGGGGGCAGATACGCAGTATTTT. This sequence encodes CASSFSSGGADTQYF.

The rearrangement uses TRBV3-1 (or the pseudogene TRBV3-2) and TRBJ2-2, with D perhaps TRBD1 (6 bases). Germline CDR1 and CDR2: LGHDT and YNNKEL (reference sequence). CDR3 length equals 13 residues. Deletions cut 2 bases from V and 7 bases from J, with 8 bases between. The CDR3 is CASSQQGSGELFF. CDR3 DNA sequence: TGTGCCAGCAGCCAACAGGGGAGCGGGGAGCTGTTTTTT.

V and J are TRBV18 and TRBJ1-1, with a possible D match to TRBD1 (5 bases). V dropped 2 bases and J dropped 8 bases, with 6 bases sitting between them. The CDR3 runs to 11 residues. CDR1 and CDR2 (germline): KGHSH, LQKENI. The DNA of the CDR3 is TGTGCCAGCTCACCAGACAGCGAAGCTTTCTTT. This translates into CASSPDSEAFF.

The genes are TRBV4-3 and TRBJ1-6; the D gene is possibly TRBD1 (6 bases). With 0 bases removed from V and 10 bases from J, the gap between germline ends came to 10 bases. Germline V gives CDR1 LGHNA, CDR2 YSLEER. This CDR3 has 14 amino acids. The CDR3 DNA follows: TGCGCCAGCAGCCAAGATCAGGGGAACTCACCCCTCCACTTT. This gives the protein CASSQDQGNSPLHF.

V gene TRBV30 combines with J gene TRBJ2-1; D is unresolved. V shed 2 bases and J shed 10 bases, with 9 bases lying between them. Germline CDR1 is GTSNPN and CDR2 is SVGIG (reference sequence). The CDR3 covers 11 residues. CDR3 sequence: CAWSLTREQFF. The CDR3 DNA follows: TGTGCCTGGAGTTTGACTCGAGAGCAGTTCTTC.

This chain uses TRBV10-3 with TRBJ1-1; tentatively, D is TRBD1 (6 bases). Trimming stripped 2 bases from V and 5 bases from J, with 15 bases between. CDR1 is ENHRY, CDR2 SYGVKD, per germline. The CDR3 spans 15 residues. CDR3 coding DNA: TGTGCCATCAGTGAGAGGAAAGGGGGTAAGACTGAAGCTTTCTTT. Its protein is CAISERKGGKTEAFF.

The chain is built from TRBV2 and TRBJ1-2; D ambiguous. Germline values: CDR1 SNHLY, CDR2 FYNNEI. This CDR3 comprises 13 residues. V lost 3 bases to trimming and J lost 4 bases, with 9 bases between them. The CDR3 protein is CASSEWQIYGYTF. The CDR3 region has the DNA TGTGCCAGCAGTGAGTGGCAGATCTATGGCTACACCTTC.

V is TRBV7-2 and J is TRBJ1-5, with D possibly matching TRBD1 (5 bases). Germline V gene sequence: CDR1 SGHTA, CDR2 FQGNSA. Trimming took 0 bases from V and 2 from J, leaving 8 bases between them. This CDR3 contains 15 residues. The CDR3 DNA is TGTGCCAGCAGCTTAGCGGGGGGGGGCAATCAGCCCCAGCATTTT. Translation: CASSLAGGGNQPQHF. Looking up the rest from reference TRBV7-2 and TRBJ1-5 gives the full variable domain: GAGVSQSPSNKVTEKGKDVELRCDPISGHTALYWYRQSLGQGLEFLIYFQGNSAPDKSGLPSDRFSAERTGGSVSTLTIQRTQQEDSAVYLCASSLAGGGNQPQHFGDGTRLSIL.

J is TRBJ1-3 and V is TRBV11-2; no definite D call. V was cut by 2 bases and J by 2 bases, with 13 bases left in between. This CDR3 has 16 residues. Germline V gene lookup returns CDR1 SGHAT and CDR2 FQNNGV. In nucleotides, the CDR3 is TGTGCCAGCAGCTTATTGACACCCTCGGCTGGAAACACCATATATTTT. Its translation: CASSLLTPSAGNTIYF. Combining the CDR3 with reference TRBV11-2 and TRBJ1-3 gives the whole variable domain EAGVAQSPRYKIIEKRQSVAFWCNPISGHATLYWYQQILGQGPKLLIQFQNNGVVDDSQLPKDRFSAERLKGVDSTLKIQPAKLEDSAVYLCASSLLTPSAGNTIYFGEGSWLTVV.

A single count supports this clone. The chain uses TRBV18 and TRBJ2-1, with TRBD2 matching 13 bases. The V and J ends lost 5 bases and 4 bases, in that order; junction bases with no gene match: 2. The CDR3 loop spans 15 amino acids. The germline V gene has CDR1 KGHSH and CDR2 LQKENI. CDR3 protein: CASSSTSGGYNEQFF. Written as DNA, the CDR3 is TGTGCCAGCTCATCGACTAGCGGGGGGTACAATGAGCAGTTCTTC.

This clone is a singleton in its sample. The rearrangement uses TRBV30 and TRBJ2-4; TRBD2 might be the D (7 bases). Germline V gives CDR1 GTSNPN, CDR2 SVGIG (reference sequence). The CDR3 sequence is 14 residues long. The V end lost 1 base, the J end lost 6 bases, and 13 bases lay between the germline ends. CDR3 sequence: CAWSGEGRGNIQYF. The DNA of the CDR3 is TGTGCCTGGAGTGGGGAGGGCAGGGGAAACATTCAGTACTTC.

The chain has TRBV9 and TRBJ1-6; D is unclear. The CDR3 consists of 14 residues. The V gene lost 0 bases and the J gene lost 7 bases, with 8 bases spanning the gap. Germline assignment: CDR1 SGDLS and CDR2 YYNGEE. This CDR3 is CASSVGHSNSPLHF. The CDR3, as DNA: TGTGCCAGCAGCGTAGGACATTCAAATTCACCCCTCCACTTT.

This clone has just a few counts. The CDR3 sequence is CATRRPSEETQYF. The CDR3 nucleotides read TGTGCCACCAGGCGCCCGTCCGAAGAGACCCAGTACTTC. The J gene is TRBJ2-5, the V gene TRBV21-1; TRBD2, as called in the table, went unchecked against the DNA. TRBV21-1 is a pseudogene. The CDR3 covers 13 residues.

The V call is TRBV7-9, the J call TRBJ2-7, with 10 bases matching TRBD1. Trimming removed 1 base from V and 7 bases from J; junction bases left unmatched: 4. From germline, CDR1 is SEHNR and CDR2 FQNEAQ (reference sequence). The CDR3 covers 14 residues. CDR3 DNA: TGTGCCAGCAGCTTAGGAGACAGGGGGCTTGAGCAGTACTTC. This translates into CASSLGDRGLEQYF.

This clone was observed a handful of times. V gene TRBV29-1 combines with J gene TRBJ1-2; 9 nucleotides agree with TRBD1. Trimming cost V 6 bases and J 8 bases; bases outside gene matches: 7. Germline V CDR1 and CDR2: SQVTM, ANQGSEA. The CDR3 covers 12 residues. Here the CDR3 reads CSVAGTGSGYTF. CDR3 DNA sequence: TGCAGCGTCGCAGGGACAGGGAGCGGCTACACCTTC.

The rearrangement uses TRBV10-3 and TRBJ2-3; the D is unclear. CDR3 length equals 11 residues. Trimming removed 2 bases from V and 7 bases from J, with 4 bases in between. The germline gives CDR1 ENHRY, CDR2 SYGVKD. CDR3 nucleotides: TGTGCCATCAGTGAGATAAATACGCAGTATTTT. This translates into CAISEINTQYF.

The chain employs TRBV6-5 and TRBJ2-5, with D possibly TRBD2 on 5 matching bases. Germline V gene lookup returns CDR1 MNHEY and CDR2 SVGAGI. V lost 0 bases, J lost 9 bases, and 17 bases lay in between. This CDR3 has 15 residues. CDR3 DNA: TGTGCCAGCAGTTACTCCCACAGTTCGGTGCGGGCCCAGTACTTC. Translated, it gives CASSYSHSSVRAQYF.

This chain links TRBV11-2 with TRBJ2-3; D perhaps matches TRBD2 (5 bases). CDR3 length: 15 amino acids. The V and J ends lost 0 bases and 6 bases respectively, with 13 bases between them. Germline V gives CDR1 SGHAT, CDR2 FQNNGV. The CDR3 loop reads CASSLDPRPGDTQYF. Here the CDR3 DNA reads TGTGCCAGCAGCTTAGATCCACGCCCGGGGGATACGCAGTATTTT.